Here is one TCR beta chain with its context. The source of the sample is a study of shared clonotypes between healthy human individuals. Study details: The donor pool was made up of a couple of women and three men aged 18 to 49.

A deep-level run was used for the assay. Using immunoSEQ multiplex PCR, the repertoire was profiled, and TCRdb retains in-frame clones only, with some absent. Among some 2.4 million clones listed, over 85% were seen once. Trimming took 3 bases from V and 3 from J, leaving 6 bases between them. The CDR3 covers 12 residues. Germline CDR1 WNHNN, CDR2 SYGVQD (reference sequence). The gene calls are TRBV10-1 and TRBJ2-7; no clear D gene. Input material: naive CD4+ T cells from PBMCs. Subset specified: CD45RA+ positively selected. The receptor's source is a young man in good health. Some clones in this sample may be carry-over from other donors' samples. The CDR3 spells CASSDGSYEQYF. The CDR3 nucleotides read TGCGCCAGCAGTGATGGCAGCTACGAGCAGTACTTC.